These 17 T cell receptor beta chains were sequenced from one sample in a study of cytomegalovirus exposure and HLA in healthy donors. The PCR made use of 60 Vbeta and 13 Jbeta primers. The table came from immunoSEQ multiplex PCR; TCRdb's copy has only in-frame clones and leaves some out. The sample totals approximately 20,000 clones; its top ten clones hold around a fifth. Sequenced sample: PBMCs. These receptors were collected from a man aged 60 to 75 in good health and CMV-seropositive.

The rearrangement links TRBV7-9 to TRBJ2-7, with TRBD1 matching 10 bases. Trimming cost V 4 bases and J 6 bases; bases outside gene matches: 9. From germline, CDR1 is SEHNR and CDR2 FQNEAQ (reference sequence). The CDR3 contains 15 residues. This chain's CDR3 is CASSSTRDRGVEQYF. The CDR3 DNA follows: TGTGCCAGCAGCTCCACCCGGGACAGGGGCGTCGAGCAGTACTTC. Full variable domain (remainder filled in from reference TRBV7-9 and TRBJ2-7): DTGVSQNPRHKITKRGQNVTFRCDPISEHNRLYWYRQTLGQGPEFLTYFQNEAQLEKSRLLSDRFSAERPKGSFSTLEIQRTEQGDSAMYLCASSSTRDRGVEQYFGPGTRLTVT.

CDR3 in amino acids: CASSSRASASSYEQYF. The CDR3 DNA follows: TGTGCCAGCAGCTCCAGAGCTAGCGCAAGCTCCTACGAGCAGTACTTC. The chain employs TRBV5-4 and TRBJ2-7, with D perhaps matching TRBD2 (6 bases). The V end lost 3 bases, the J end lost 0 bases, and 16 bases lay between the germline ends. This CDR3 is 16 amino acids long. Germline V CDR1 and CDR2: SGHNT, YYREEE (reference sequence).

The rearrangement joins TRBV2 to TRBJ2-7; 8 bases are shared with TRBD1. The CDR3 loop spans 15 amino acids. The germline CDR1 and CDR2 sequences are SNHLY and FYNNEI. Losses at the gene ends were 2 bases for V and 6 bases for J; bases not matched to a gene: 9. CDR3 residues: CASSESGRGRGEQYF. The DNA of the CDR3 is TGTGCCAGCAGTGAATCAGGCAGGGGGCGGGGCGAGCAGTACTTC.

The CDR3, as DNA: TGTGCCAGCAGTCCCCGGGATACGCAGTATTTT. Amino acids: CASSPRDTQYF. The chain has TRBV6-1 and TRBJ2-3; unclear D gene. Germline V CDR1 and CDR2: MNHNS, SASEGT. This CDR3 contains 11 residues. The V and J ends lost 5 bases and 6 bases respectively, with 6 bases between them.

This chain joins TRBV5-6 and TRBJ2-7; D may be TRBD1 (5 bases). The germline gives CDR1 SGHDT, CDR2 YYEEEE. Trimming removed 1 base at V and 2 bases at J, with 10 bases between. The CDR3 totals 14 residues. Here the CDR3 reads CASSLIDRTYEQYF. The CDR3 DNA sequence: TGTGCCAGCAGCTTGATCGACAGAACCTACGAGCAGTACTTC.

This chain uses TRBV11-2 with TRBJ1-1, with D possibly TRBD1 on 5 matching bases. CDR3 size: 14 residues. The germline V gene encodes CDR1 SGHAT and CDR2 FQNNGV. V was pared by 5 bases and J by 0 bases, with 10 bases between. The CDR3 loop is CASSPRGVNTEAFF. CDR3 in DNA: TGTGCCAGCAGCCCCCGGGGGGTGAACACTGAAGCTTTCTTT.

The chain is built from TRBV25-1 and TRBJ2-1; D perhaps matches TRBD1 (6 bases). Germline values: CDR1 MGHDK, CDR2 SYGVNS. V lost 5 bases to trimming and J lost 5 bases, with 19 bases between them. This CDR3 is built from 16 residues. Written as DNA, the CDR3 is TGTGCCAGCAGTACAGTAGGGGGAAGTGTTAACAATGAGCAGTTCTTC. This sequence encodes CASSTVGGSVNNEQFF.

The J gene is TRBJ2-2, the V gene TRBV5-4, with TRBD1 identical over 9 bases. After removal of 2 bases from V and 5 bases from J, the junction contained 7 bases not matched to a gene. CDR1 and CDR2 from the germline V gene are SGHNT and YYREEE (reference sequence). The CDR3 length is 16 residues. The CDR3 DNA reads TGTGCCAGCAGCTTTACGACAGGGGGTTTGACCGGGGAGCTGTTTTTT. This sequence encodes CASSFTTGGLTGELFF.

V is TRBV10-3 and J is TRBJ2-7; a weak D match, TRBD2 (5 bases). The germline V gene has CDR1 ENHRY and CDR2 SYGVKD. This CDR3 has 15 residues. The V gene lost 0 bases and the J gene lost 3 bases, with 12 bases spanning the gap. CDR3 in amino acids: CAISESTLAGYEQYF. The CDR3, as DNA: TGTGCCATCAGTGAGTCGACTCTCGCGGGCTACGAGCAGTACTTC.

The chain uses TRBV5-1 and TRBJ2-7; the D gene is possibly TRBD2 (7 bases). Germline CDR1 and CDR2: SGHRS and YFSETQ. The V and J ends lost 4 bases and 5 bases respectively, with 16 bases between them. The CDR3 has 14 residues. The CDR3 DNA follows: TGCGCCAGCAGCAAGGGAGGGGGTCGGGACGAGCAGTACTTC. The encoded protein is CASSKGGGRDEQYF.

This chain joins TRBV11-2 and TRBJ2-1; 9 bases are a match to TRBD2. Trimming cost V 7 bases and J 6 bases; bases outside gene matches: 7. Germline lookup yields CDR1 SGHAT and CDR2 FQNNGV. The CDR3 is made up of 14 amino acids. CDR3 nucleotides: TGTGCCAGCACCCGCCTAGCGGGGAGCAATGAGCAGTTCTTC. Translation gives CASTRLAGSNEQFF. The entire variable domain, with the rest obtained from reference TRBV11-2 and TRBJ2-1, is as follows: EAGVAQSPRYKIIEKRQSVAFWCNPISGHATLYWYQQILGQGPKLLIQFQNNGVVDDSQLPKDRFSAERLKGVDSTLKIQPAKLEDSAVYLCASTRLAGSNEQFFGPGTRLTVL.

This chain joins TRBV27 and TRBJ2-7; 15 nucleotides line up with TRBD2. Trimming cost V 4 bases and J 0 bases; bases outside gene matches: 4. Germline V gives CDR1 MNHEY, CDR2 SMNVEV (reference sequence). The CDR3 is made up of 17 amino acids. The CDR3 region is CASSSGTSGRTSYEQYF. CDR3 in DNA: TGTGCCAGCAGTTCCGGGACTAGCGGGAGGACCTCCTACGAGCAGTACTTC.

The J gene is TRBJ1-1, the V gene TRBV6-6, with unresolved D. The CDR3 has 13 residues. Germline CDR1 MNHNY, CDR2 SVGAGI (reference sequence). The germline V and J ends were trimmed by 4 bases and 3 bases, with 9 bases remaining between them. The CDR3 loop reads CASSSSSYTEAFF. Here the CDR3 DNA reads TGTGCCAGCAGTTCGAGTTCCTACACTGAAGCTTTCTTT.

This chain uses TRBV7-2 with TRBJ1-1, with a possible D match to TRBD1 (6 bases). V lost 5 bases to trimming and J lost 4 bases, with 14 bases between them. This CDR3 has 14 amino acids. Germline-derived CDR1 and CDR2 are SGHTA and FQGNSA. CDR3 in amino acids: CASSERGGFTEAFF. In DNA, the CDR3 is TGTGCCAGCAGCGAGAGGGGGGGCTTCACTGAAGCTTTCTTT.

V usage is TRBV29-1 and J usage is TRBJ2-7; 8 bases agree with TRBD1. This CDR3 is built from 11 residues. With 7 bases clipped from V and 6 bases from J, the junction kept 5 bases outside the gene matches. Germline V gene lookup returns CDR1 SQVTM and CDR2 ANQGSEA. The CDR3 DNA follows: TGCAGCGGGAGGACAGGGAGCGAGCAGTACTTC. Its translation: CSGRTGSEQYF.

This rearrangement joins TRBV9 to TRBJ2-7; 7 nucleotides align to TRBD1. V shed 2 bases and J 2 bases; nucleotides not matched to a gene: 4. Germline assignment: CDR1 SGDLS and CDR2 YYNGEE. The CDR3 loop spans 14 amino acids. The CDR3 nucleotides read TGTGCCAGCAGCGTGACAGGGACCACCTACGAGCAGTACTTC. Its translation: CASSVTGTTYEQYF.

The chain has TRBV10-3 and TRBJ2-2; tentative D call: TRBD2 (6 bases). The ends were cut back, 3 bases at V and 4 bases at J, with 15 bases in the middle. Germline V gene sequence: CDR1 ENHRY, CDR2 SYGVKD. The CDR3 contains 16 residues. CDR3 sequence (DNA): TGTGCCATCAGTGACCGGGGCCGGGGAGGCACCGGGGAGCTGTTTTTT. Translated: CAISDRGRGGTGELFF.